This T cell receptor (beta chain) stems from a study of cytomegalovirus exposure and HLA in healthy donors. Overall study findings and caveats: For presence/absence analyses, sequencing depth was assumed to be roughly uniform across donors. The later analysis indicated that the majority of CMV-associated TCR beta chains appeared HLA-restricted.

As for this clone: Its antigen is currently unknown.

All donors participated as healthy donors of bone marrow. This CDR3 has 15 amino acids. CDR1 and CDR2 from the germline V gene are SGHTA and FQGNSA. The V end lost 6 bases, the J end lost 3 bases, and 14 bases lay between the germline ends. The PCR made use of 60 Vbeta and 13 Jbeta primers. Sequenced by immunoSEQ multiplex PCR; TCRdb stores in-frame clones only, minus some. The sample lists around 230,000 clones, roughly 79% occurring once. J is TRBJ2-2 and V is TRBV7-2, with D perhaps TRBD1 (6 bases). The specimen was PBMCs. This receptor was identified in a male donor in good health and CMV-seronegative. The CDR3 sequence is CASRWSRTDTGELFF. The DNA for the CDR3 is TGTGCCAGCAGATGGTCTCGGACAGACACCGGGGAGCTGTTTTTT.